The T cell receptor (beta chain) described here comes from a study of T cells expressing NK-cell markers. Scientists made TCR beta cDNA using 5'RACE template switching with UMIs. From its re-call of the 5' RACE reads, TCRdb lists each CDR3 protein once, without DNA. The sample holds more than 250,000 distinct CDR3 sequences. The CDR3 is made up of 14 amino acids. From germline, CDR1 is MNHEY and CDR2 SMNVEV (reference sequence). The rearrangement joins TRBV27 to TRBJ1-6; checking the TCRdb D call of TRBD1 is not possible without DNA. This TCR was sampled from a man aged 18 to 29 in good health. The sample consisted of blood T cells: a sorted CD56 or NKG2C T cell subset, CD4+ or CD8+ T cells, or bulk PBMC T cells (not recorded which). The CDR3 region is CASTPAGLYSPLHF.